One and the same sample provided the 27 T cell receptor beta chains below, sequenced in a study of T cells in Graves' hyperthyroidism and ophthalmopathy. Amplified regions were TCR beta CDR3 sequences from RNA transcripts. Using the HTBI primer set, a first-round RT-PCR was run on the TCR CDR3. TCRdb itself ran the multiplex PCR reads through MiXCR, one entry per CDR3 protein. The repertoire holds a few hundred thousand distinct CDR3 sequences, with approximately 15% as singletons. Sequenced material: blood. The receptors originated from a woman aged 30 to 39 with Graves' hyperthyroidism that later progressed to Graves' ophthalmopathy.

V usage is TRBV27 and J usage is TRBJ1-5; D is unresolved. Germline lookup yields CDR1 MNHEY and CDR2 SMNVEV (reference sequence). The CDR3 covers 15 residues. The V end lost 2 bases, the J end lost 0 bases, and 8 bases lay between the germline ends. CDR3 nucleotide sequence: TGTGCCAGCAGTTTAGAGTGGTCTAGCAATCAGCCCCAGCATTTT. Its translation is CASSLEWSSNQPQHF.

A word on this clonotype: The junction differs from germline at one of its ends, possibly a read error. The chain couples TRBV7-2 to TRBJ2-1; a possible D gene is TRBD1 (5 bases). Germline V gives CDR1 SGHTA, CDR2 FQGNSA. CDR3 length: 15 amino acids. Here the CDR3 reads CASSSPWGSYNGQFF. CDR3 DNA sequence: TGTGCCAGCAGCTCGCCTTGGGGCTCCTACAATGGGCAGTTCTTC.

This clonotype was detected a few times. This rearrangement joins TRBV6-1 to TRBJ1-4; 8 bases agree with TRBD1. Unmatched junction bases numbered 7, after V lost 6 bases and J lost 7 bases. Germline V gene sequence: CDR1 MNHNS, CDR2 SASEGT. The CDR3 length is 14 residues. The CDR3 DNA reads TGTGCCAGCAGAAAACAGGGGGAGACTGAAAAACTGTTTTTT. Its translation is CASRKQGETEKLFF.

This clonotype was counted between two and nine times. CDR3 loop: CASSQDWGTGGNTIYF. CDR3 DNA: TGTGCCAGCAGCCAAGATTGGGGGACGGGAGGAAACACCATATATTTT. The V call is TRBV3-1, the J call TRBJ1-3; TRBD1 is a possible D gene (5 bases). V was shortened by 0 bases and J by 4 bases, with 13 bases between the two germline ends. Germline V gene sequence: CDR1 LGHDT, CDR2 YNNKEL (reference sequence). This CDR3 spans 16 amino acids.

This clonotype was seen a single time. The chain couples TRBV2 to TRBJ2-1; 10 bases match TRBD2. Germline-derived CDR1 and CDR2 are SNHLY and FYNNEI. Trimming at V came to 5 bases and at J to 4 bases, leaving 5 bases not matched to a gene. CDR3 length: 15 residues. CDR3 sequence: CASSRASGSYNEQFF. In nucleotides, the CDR3 is TGTGCCAGCAGTCGGGCTAGCGGGAGTTACAATGAGCAGTTCTTC.

This clonotype was found many times. This chain uses TRBV6-1 with TRBJ1-1; TRBD1 might be the D (5 bases). The CDR3 covers 13 residues. V lost 6 bases and J lost 3, with 11 bases in between. CDR1 MNHNS and CDR2 SASEGT come from the germline V gene. This CDR3 reads CASRGWDDTEAFF. For the CDR3, the DNA is TGTGCCAGCAGAGGGTGGGACGACACTGAAGCTTTCTTT.

This rearrangement joins TRBV7-9 to TRBJ2-1; 10 bases match TRBD2. The CDR3 sequence is 15 residues long. With V trimmed by 1 base and J by 10 bases, 7 bases remained unmatched. The germline gives CDR1 SEHNR, CDR2 FQNEAQ (reference sequence). The CDR3 DNA sequence: TGTGCCAGCAGCTTAGGTCTAGCGGGAGCGGACGAGCAGTTCTTC. This codes for CASSLGLAGADEQFF.

This clonotype has a count of ten or more. CDR3 sequence reads: CASSEYETQYF. For the CDR3, the DNA is TGTGCCAGCAGTGAATATGAGACCCAGTACTTC. The chain carries TRBV2 and TRBJ2-5, with no clear D. The CDR3 covers 11 residues. Germline lookup yields CDR1 SNHLY and CDR2 FYNNEI. V gave up 2 bases and J gave up 5 bases, with 3 bases separating them.

There are many counts of this clonotype. The CDR3 DNA is TGTGCCAGCAGTTCGAGGACAGGTTATTACGAGCAGTACTTC. The encoded protein is CASSSRTGYYEQYF. The chain recombines TRBV6-1 with TRBJ2-7; 7 nucleotides agree with TRBD1. Unmatched junction bases numbered 8, after V lost 5 bases and J lost 4 bases. CDR1 and CDR2 from the germline V gene are MNHNS and SASEGT. CDR3 length equals 14 residues.

This clonotype was seen ten or more times. This chain joins TRBV3-1 and TRBJ2-3; D gene ambiguous. V lost 0 bases, J lost 1 base, and 5 bases lay in between. Looked up from germline, CDR1 is LGHDT and CDR2 is YNNKEL (reference sequence). This CDR3 is built from 14 residues. DNA for the CDR3: TGTGCCAGCAGCCAAGACGCGGGCACAGATACGCAGTATTTT. Protein: CASSQDAGTDTQYF.

This clonotype was counted many times. This chain joins TRBV7-2 and TRBJ2-7; D is perhaps TRBD2 (6 bases). Germline assignment: CDR1 SGHTA and CDR2 FQGNSA. The CDR3 consists of 15 residues. Trimming took 5 bases from V and 7 from J, leaving 21 bases between them. CDR3 in amino acids: CASSRGRPAGGEQYF. The CDR3 DNA reads TGTGCCAGCAGCCGCGGACGCCCGGCAGGAGGGGAGCAGTACTTC.

J is TRBJ2-4 and V is TRBV20-1; possibly TRBD1 or TRBD2 for D (7 bases each). CDR1 DFQATT and CDR2 SNEGSKA come from the germline V gene (reference sequence). V was trimmed by 8 bases and J by 9 bases, leaving 20 bases between them. This CDR3 region has 13 residues. In DNA, the CDR3 is TGCAGTTTTCGCCAGGGGGGGCTTGGCATTCAGTACTTC. Its translation is CSFRQGGLGIQYF.

A note on this clonotype: Since a much larger clone is just one base distant, this may be a read error. The chain has TRBV19 and TRBJ1-2, with D perhaps matching TRBD1 (5 bases). Germline V gene data show CDR1 as LNHDA and CDR2 as SQIVND (reference sequence). The CDR3 is made up of 13 amino acids. For the CDR3, the DNA is TGTGCCAGTAGTACCTCACGGGACTATGGCTACGCCTTC. As protein: CASSTSRDYGYAF.

At least ten counts were recorded for this clonotype. The chain links TRBV25-1 to TRBJ2-5; D is perhaps TRBD1 or TRBD2 (5 bases each). The CDR3 is 15 amino acids. Looked up from germline, CDR1 is MGHDK and CDR2 is SYGVNS. V lost 0 bases, J lost 1 base, and 9 bases lay in between. Here the CDR3 DNA reads TGTGCCAGCAGTGAATATAGGGGACCCCAAGAGACCCAGTACTTC. Protein sequence: CASSEYRGPQETQYF. Supplemented by reference TRBV25-1 and TRBJ2-5, the full variable domain reads EADIYQTPRYLVIGTGKKITLECSQTMGHDKMYWYQQDPGMELHLIHYSYGVNSTEKGDLSSESTVSRIRTEHFPLTLESARPSHTSQYLCASSEYRGPQETQYFGPGTRLLVL.

This clonotype came up many times. Because the CDR3 is missing its conserved closing phenylalanine or tryptophan, this is likely a read error. The rearrangement uses TRBV20-1 and TRBJ1-1; no definite D call. V gave up 5 bases and J gave up 3 bases, with 13 bases separating them. Per germline, CDR1 DFQATT and CDR2 SNEGSKA (reference sequence). The CDR3 is 13 amino acids. The CDR3 here is CSAQRPSDTEAFL. As DNA, the CDR3 is TGCAGTGCTCAAAGGCCCTCAGACACTGAAGCTTTCCTT.

This clonotype was counted many times. The chain is built from TRBV20-1 and TRBJ2-3; 10 bases map to TRBD2. Per germline, CDR1 DFQATT and CDR2 SNEGSKA (reference sequence). This CDR3 comprises 14 residues. With V trimmed by 3 bases and J by 6 bases, 6 bases remained unmatched. The DNA for the CDR3 is TGCAGTGCTAGTACTACTAGCGGGATGGATACGCAGTATTTT. Its translation is CSASTTSGMDTQYF.

The V gene is TRBV7-9, the J gene TRBJ2-2; D unclear. Germline CDR1 and CDR2: SEHNR and FQNEAQ (reference sequence). The CDR3 is made up of 13 amino acids. V was trimmed by 4 bases and J by 6 bases, leaving 9 bases between them. CDR3: CASSSRVSGELFF. The CDR3 DNA reads as TGTGCCAGCAGCTCCCGGGTGTCCGGGGAGCTGTTTTTT.

This clonotype was seen many times. The rearrangement uses TRBV19 and TRBJ1-4; perhaps TRBD1 as D (5 bases). V was cut by 5 bases and J by 0 bases, with 13 bases left in between. The CDR3 totals 16 residues. The germline V gene has CDR1 LNHDA and CDR2 SQIVND (reference sequence). The CDR3 is CASSLTGRPTNEKLFF. The DNA of the CDR3 is TGTGCCAGTAGTTTAACGGGACGTCCAACTAATGAAAAACTGTTTTTT.

The chain has TRBV14 and TRBJ1-2; D not certain. Germline-derived CDR1 and CDR2 are SGHDN and FVKESK. The CDR3 has 13 amino acids. V was clipped by 1 base and J by 6 bases, with 9 bases between them. The CDR3 is CASSQVGLDGYTF. CDR3 DNA sequence: TGTGCCAGCAGCCAAGTAGGACTGGATGGCTACACCTTC.

This clonotype appeared many times. V usage is TRBV6-1 and J usage is TRBJ1-1; D call uncertain. This CDR3 is 14 amino acids long. Trimming cost V 5 bases and J 0 bases, with 10 bases left between them. Germline V gene sequence: CDR1 MNHNS, CDR2 SASEGT. CDR3 DNA sequence: TGTGCCAGCAGTCCGATACTTTTGAACACTGAAGCTTTCTTT. Its translation: CASSPILLNTEAFF.

This clonotype was seen at least ten times. DNA for the CDR3: TGTGCCAGCAGTTCATCAGGGGGCGAGCAGTACTTC. Translation: CASSSSGGEQYF. The V and J genes are TRBV28 and TRBJ2-7; 7 bases are shared with TRBD1. The CDR3 extends over 12 amino acids. V was pared by 4 bases and J by 6 bases, with 3 bases of the junction left unmatched. Looked up from germline, CDR1 is MDHEN and CDR2 is SYDVKM.

The rearrangement links TRBV14 to TRBJ2-7; tentatively, D is TRBD1 or TRBD2 (9 bases each). The CDR3 loop spans 14 amino acids. V lost 9 bases to trimming and J lost 2 bases, with 17 bases between them. Germline loops: CDR1 SGHDN, CDR2 FVKESK. The DNA for the CDR3 is TGTGCCAGTGCGGGGGGGACAGGGACCTACGAGCAGTACTTC. Amino acids: CASAGGTGTYEQYF.

In this sample, this clonotype turned up many times. This chain uses TRBV15 with TRBJ1-2; D call uncertain. This CDR3 is built from 12 residues. Deletions cut 5 bases from V and 3 bases from J, with 7 bases between. The germline gives CDR1 LNHNV, CDR2 YYDKDF (reference sequence). The CDR3 DNA is TGTGCCACCAGCCCAGGAGACTATGGCTACACCTTC. Protein sequence: CATSPGDYGYTF.

With respect to this clonotype: This may arise from a read error, as a much more abundant clone is one base away. The rearrangement joins TRBV2 to TRBJ2-7; D remains unclear. Germline V CDR1 and CDR2: SNHLY, FYNNEI. The CDR3 spans 14 residues. CDR3 region: CTSSLSLNLYEQYF. The CDR3 DNA sequence: TGTACCAGCAGTTTGTCCCTAAACCTCTACGAGCAGTACTTC.

The J gene is TRBJ2-3, the V gene TRBV19, with 14 bases that match TRBD2. V shed 7 bases, J shed 4 bases, and the junction held 22 bases outside the gene matches. The CDR3 covers 21 residues. The V gene's germline CDR1 is LNHDA and CDR2 SQIVND (reference sequence). CDR3 residues: CASTSFSGTSGSRVPADTQYF. CDR3 DNA: TGTGCCAGTACCTCTTTCTCAGGGACTAGCGGGAGTAGAGTTCCTGCAGATACGCAGTATTTT.

Note on this clonotype: An end of the junction does not agree with germline; a read error may underlie this. The chain is built from TRBV11-2 and TRBJ1-3, with a weak D call TRBD1 (6 bases). The length of the CDR3 is 18 residues. Germline V lookup: CDR1 SGHAT, CDR2 FQNNGV. The CDR3 coding sequence is TGTACCAGCAGCTTAGTGGGGACACCTGTTGGGTCTGGAAACACCATATATTTT. Translation: CTSSLVGTPVGSGNTIYF.

This clonotype showed up many times. The V and J genes are TRBV30 and TRBJ2-7; no clear D gene. Germline V CDR1 and CDR2: GTSNPN, SVGIG (reference sequence). Trimming stripped 1 base from V and 6 bases from J, with 7 bases between. The CDR3 runs to 11 residues. The CDR3 reads CAWSGAIEQYF. CDR3 in DNA: TGTGCCTGGAGTGGCGCCATCGAGCAGTACTTC.